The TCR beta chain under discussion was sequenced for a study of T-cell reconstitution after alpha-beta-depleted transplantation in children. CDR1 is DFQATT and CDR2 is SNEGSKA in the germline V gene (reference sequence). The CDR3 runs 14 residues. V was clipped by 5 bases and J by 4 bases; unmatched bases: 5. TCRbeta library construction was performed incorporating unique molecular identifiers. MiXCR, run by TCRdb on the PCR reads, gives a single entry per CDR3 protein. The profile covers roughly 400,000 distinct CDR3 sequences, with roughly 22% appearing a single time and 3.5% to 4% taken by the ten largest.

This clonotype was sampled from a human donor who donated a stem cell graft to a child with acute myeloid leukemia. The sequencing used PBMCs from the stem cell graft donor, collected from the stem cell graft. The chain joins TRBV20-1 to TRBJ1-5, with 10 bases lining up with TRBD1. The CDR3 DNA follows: TGCAGTGCTCTGACAGGGGGCGTAAATCAGCCCCAGCATTTT. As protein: CSALTGGVNQPQHF.